The rows below give T cell receptor beta chains drawn from one sample of a study of blood T cell repertoires in COVID-19. Sequencing was performed with immunoSEQ multiplex PCR; in TCRdb, only in-frame clones are kept and a portion is missing. Of about 50,000 clones listed, more than 70% are singletons. Material for sequencing was peripheral blood. Receptors originate from a man older than 75 with active COVID-19. Each CDR3 is given with its conserved first and last residue. Each record gives: V gene, J gene, D gene, clone size, CDR3 DNA, CDR3 protein. D genes are given only for firm matches. A clone size is listed for some rows: how often the clone was seen (once, few, many), or a class if it is expanded.

v_call: TRBV2; j_call: TRBJ1-4; d_call: TRBD1; clone_size: .; cdr3_nt: TGTGCCACACAGGGGGCTACAGGAACTAATGAAAAACTGTTTTTT; cdr3_aa: CATQGATGTNEKLFF
v_call: TRBV15; j_call: TRBJ2-2; d_call: .; clone_size: once; cdr3_nt: TGTGCCACCAGCAGAGATCCAGACACCGGGGAGCTGTTTTTT; cdr3_aa: CATSRDPDTGELFF
v_call: TRBV6-2/TRBV6-3; j_call: TRBJ2-5; d_call: TRBD2; clone_size: once; cdr3_nt: TGTGCCAGCAGTTACTCCGCCGCGGGGGGGGATAAGTACTTC; cdr3_aa: CASSYSAAGGDKYF
v_call: TRBV28; j_call: TRBJ1-4; d_call: TRBD1; clone_size: .; cdr3_nt: TGTGCCAGCAATAGACCGGGACAGGGAAATGAAAAACTGTTTTTT; cdr3_aa: CASNRPGQGNEKLFF
v_call: TRBV7-9; j_call: TRBJ2-1; d_call: .; clone_size: .; cdr3_nt: TGTGCCAGCAGCCGGTTCGAGTCGAATGAGCAGTTCTTC; cdr3_aa: CASSRFESNEQFF
v_call: TRBV9; j_call: TRBJ2-2; d_call: TRBD2; clone_size: .; cdr3_nt: TGTGCCAGCAGCGTGGAGCTAGCGGGATGGACCGCCGGGGAGCTGTTTTTT; cdr3_aa: CASSVELAGWTAGELFF
v_call: TRBV28; j_call: TRBJ1-5; d_call: TRBD1; clone_size: .; cdr3_nt: TGTGCCAGCAGTTCTGGACAGGGTGAGCGCAATCAGCCCCAGCATTTT; cdr3_aa: CASSSGQGERNQPQHF
v_call: TRBV24-1; j_call: TRBJ2-7; d_call: TRBD2; clone_size: .; cdr3_nt: TGTGCCACCAGTGACTCAGTAGTTCCGGGACTAGCGGGCGCTGCCTACGAGCAGTACTTC; cdr3_aa: CATSDSVVPGLAGAAYEQYF
v_call: TRBV6-2/TRBV6-3; j_call: TRBJ1-2; d_call: TRBD1; clone_size: .; cdr3_nt: TGTGCCAGCAGTTCCTCAGGGGGCTCACGCTATGGCTACACCTTC; cdr3_aa: CASSSSGGSRYGYTF
v_call: TRBV27; j_call: TRBJ2-7; d_call: TRBD1; clone_size: .; cdr3_nt: TGTGCCAGCAGTTCGTTTATTGGACCGGGACAGGGGAGTGAGCAGTACTTC; cdr3_aa: CASSSFIGPGQGSEQYF
v_call: TRBV12-3/TRBV12-4; j_call: TRBJ2-1; d_call: .; clone_size: .; cdr3_nt: TGTGCCACGGGTGTGGCGGCCCAGCAGTTCTTC; cdr3_aa: CATGVAAQQFF
v_call: TRBV7-9; j_call: TRBJ2-7; d_call: TRBD2; clone_size: .; cdr3_nt: TGTGCCAGCAGCGGGACTAGCGGGTCCTACGAGCAGTACTTC; cdr3_aa: CASSGTSGSYEQYF
v_call: TRBV9; j_call: TRBJ2-7; d_call: TRBD1; clone_size: .; cdr3_nt: TGTGCCAGCAGCGTGGGACAGGGGTTCTACGAGCAGTACTTC; cdr3_aa: CASSVGQGFYEQYF
v_call: TRBV7-2; j_call: TRBJ1-5; d_call: .; clone_size: .; cdr3_nt: TGTGCCAGCAGCCTAGGGGTATGGCAGGGCGGTCAGCCCCAGCATTTT; cdr3_aa: CASSLGVWQGGQPQHF
v_call: TRBV18; j_call: TRBJ2-5; d_call: .; clone_size: .; cdr3_nt: TGTGCCAGCTCACCACGGGCAGGGGAACAAGAGACCCAGTACTTC; cdr3_aa: CASSPRAGEQETQYF
v_call: TRBV4-3; j_call: TRBJ2-1; d_call: TRBD1; clone_size: medium-sized; cdr3_nt: TGCGCCAGCAGCCAAGAAAGGACAGGGGGCTTCGGTGAGCAGTTCTTC; cdr3_aa: CASSQERTGGFGEQFF
v_call: TRBV30; j_call: TRBJ1-2; d_call: .; clone_size: .; cdr3_nt: TGTGCCTGGAGTGTAGAATCCAGGCCGTCAGCTAACTATGGCTACACCTTC; cdr3_aa: CAWSVESRPSANYGYTF
v_call: TRBV28; j_call: TRBJ2-1; d_call: TRBD1; clone_size: .; cdr3_nt: TGTGCCAGCAGTCGGACAGGCGACCTTTACAATGAGCAGTTCTTC; cdr3_aa: CASSRTGDLYNEQFF
v_call: TRBV27; j_call: TRBJ2-4; d_call: .; clone_size: once; cdr3_nt: TGTGCCAGCAGTTACTTGGGGGCCCTAGCCAAAAACATTCAGTACTTC; cdr3_aa: CASSYLGALAKNIQYF
v_call: TRBV30; j_call: TRBJ1-1; d_call: .; clone_size: .; cdr3_nt: TGTGCCTGGAGCACCAGGGATAACACTGAAGCTTTCTTT; cdr3_aa: CAWSTRDNTEAFF
v_call: TRBV6-5; j_call: TRBJ2-5; d_call: .; clone_size: .; cdr3_nt: TGTGCCAGCAGTCGACAGGAACAAGAGACCCAGTACTTC; cdr3_aa: CASSRQEQETQYF
v_call: TRBV10-3; j_call: TRBJ2-5; d_call: .; clone_size: .; cdr3_nt: TGTGCCATCGGGGGACAACCGCAAGAGACCCAGTACTTC; cdr3_aa: CAIGGQPQETQYF
v_call: TRBV7-7; j_call: TRBJ2-5; d_call: .; clone_size: .; cdr3_nt: TGTGCCAGCAGCTTAGGTCGGGGAAGGGAGACCCAGTACTTC; cdr3_aa: CASSLGRGRETQYF
v_call: TRBV27; j_call: TRBJ1-2; d_call: .; clone_size: .; cdr3_nt: TGTGCCAGCAGTTTAAAACAGAACGCCGTCTATGGCTACACCTTC; cdr3_aa: CASSLKQNAVYGYTF
v_call: TRBV9; j_call: TRBJ2-2; d_call: .; clone_size: once; cdr3_nt: TGTGCCAGCAGCTTCCTGGGGGCCGCGAACACCGGGGAGCTGTTTTTT; cdr3_aa: CASSFLGAANTGELFF
v_call: TRBV12-5; j_call: TRBJ2-3; d_call: TRBD2; clone_size: .; cdr3_nt: TGTGCTAGTGGTTTGGTAACTTACAGCGGGAGGGCAGATACGCAGTATTTT; cdr3_aa: CASGLVTYSGRADTQYF
v_call: TRBV11-3; j_call: TRBJ2-6; d_call: .; clone_size: .; cdr3_nt: TGTGCCAGCAGCTTAACCGGCTCTGGGGCCAACGTCCTGACTTTC; cdr3_aa: CASSLTGSGANVLTF
v_call: TRBV6-5; j_call: TRBJ2-1; d_call: TRBD2; clone_size: .; cdr3_nt: TGTGCCAGCAGTTACTCGAGAAGGGGCGGGAGTGGAGAGCAGTTCTTC; cdr3_aa: CASSYSRRGGSGEQFF
v_call: TRBV28; j_call: TRBJ2-2; d_call: .; clone_size: few; cdr3_nt: TGTGCCAGCATGGACGCGGGGCAAAACACCGGGGAGCTGTTTTTT; cdr3_aa: CASMDAGQNTGELFF
v_call: TRBV28; j_call: TRBJ2-1; d_call: TRBD2; clone_size: .; cdr3_nt: TGTGCCAGCATCGGGGGGGGTTTATACAATGAGCAGTTCTTC; cdr3_aa: CASIGGGLYNEQFF
v_call: TRBV7-7; j_call: TRBJ2-5; d_call: TRBD2; clone_size: .; cdr3_nt: TGTGCCAGCAGCCAGGCAACAGCGGGGCAAGAGACCCAGTACTTC; cdr3_aa: CASSQATAGQETQYF
v_call: TRBV6-5; j_call: TRBJ1-1; d_call: .; clone_size: .; cdr3_nt: TGTGCCAGCAGTTACTTGTCGGGGAGCACTGAAGCTTTCTTT; cdr3_aa: CASSYLSGSTEAFF
v_call: TRBV5-6; j_call: TRBJ2-2; d_call: TRBD1; clone_size: .; cdr3_nt: TGTGCCAGCAGCCCGGGACAGGGCCGAAACACCGGGGAGCTGTTTTTT; cdr3_aa: CASSPGQGRNTGELFF
v_call: TRBV28; j_call: TRBJ2-5; d_call: TRBD2; clone_size: .; cdr3_nt: TGTGCCAGCAGTTTAGGTGGAGGGGTCGGCTCCAGGACTAGCGGGAGTCGAGAGACCCAGTACTTC; cdr3_aa: CASSLGGGVGSRTSGSRETQYF
v_call: TRBV5-8; j_call: TRBJ1-5; d_call: TRBD1; clone_size: .; cdr3_nt: TGTGCCAGCAGCTTTGAGGGGGCAGGTCAGCCCCAGCATTTT; cdr3_aa: CASSFEGAGQPQHF
v_call: TRBV6-2/TRBV6-3; j_call: TRBJ1-5; d_call: .; clone_size: .; cdr3_nt: TGTGCCAGCAGTTACGGGGTCGCGGGCGGAAATCAGCCCCAGCATTTT; cdr3_aa: CASSYGVAGGNQPQHF
v_call: TRBV5-4; j_call: TRBJ2-7; d_call: TRBD1; clone_size: .; cdr3_nt: TGTGCCAGCAGGAAACAGGGGGGTGCCTACGAGCAGTACTTC; cdr3_aa: CASRKQGGAYEQYF
v_call: TRBV5-1; j_call: TRBJ2-2; d_call: TRBD2; clone_size: .; cdr3_nt: TGCGCCAGCAGCCCCGCCCCGGGGCTGGGACGGGAGGACACCGGGGAGCTGTTTTTT; cdr3_aa: CASSPAPGLGREDTGELFF
v_call: TRBV18; j_call: TRBJ2-7; d_call: .; clone_size: .; cdr3_nt: TGTGCCAGCTCAGGTCCCGGGAGTCTCACACTTATACCCCGGACCAGCTTC; cdr3_aa: CASSGPGSLTLIPRTSF
v_call: TRBV30; j_call: TRBJ1-4; d_call: .; clone_size: few; cdr3_nt: TGTGCCTGGAGGGCCCGGCGGACTAATGAAAAACTGTTTTTT; cdr3_aa: CAWRARRTNEKLFF
v_call: TRBV28; j_call: TRBJ2-7; d_call: .; clone_size: .; cdr3_nt: TGTGCCAGCAGACCCGGACAGAAGGTGTTACGCTACGAGCAGTACTTC; cdr3_aa: CASRPGQKVLRYEQYF
v_call: TRBV7-9; j_call: TRBJ1-2; d_call: .; clone_size: few; cdr3_nt: TGTGCCAGCAGCTTAGCGCTGCGGGACGTTTATGGCTACACCTTC; cdr3_aa: CASSLALRDVYGYTF
v_call: TRBV2; j_call: TRBJ2-2; d_call: .; clone_size: .; cdr3_nt: TGTGCCAGCAGGGCGAAAAGCGTTACGAACACCGGGGAGCTGTTTTTT; cdr3_aa: CASRAKSVTNTGELFF
v_call: TRBV7-2; j_call: TRBJ2-7; d_call: .; clone_size: few; cdr3_nt: TGTGCCAGCCTGGAGGGTAACTCCTACGAGCAGTACTTC; cdr3_aa: CASLEGNSYEQYF
v_call: TRBV30; j_call: TRBJ2-3; d_call: .; clone_size: .; cdr3_nt: TGTGCCTGGGGTAGGGGCTCTAGCACAGATACGCAGTATTTT; cdr3_aa: CAWGRGSSTDTQYF
v_call: TRBV28; j_call: TRBJ1-2; d_call: .; clone_size: .; cdr3_nt: TGTGCCAGCAGTCTGACCCTGGGGGCAAGGGGCTACACCTTC; cdr3_aa: CASSLTLGARGYTF
v_call: TRBV9; j_call: TRBJ2-3; d_call: TRBD2; clone_size: .; cdr3_nt: TGTGCCAGCAGCGTTGCTACGGGACTAGCGGGAGAGGCCACAGATACGCAGTATTTT; cdr3_aa: CASSVATGLAGEATDTQYF
v_call: TRBV12-3/TRBV12-4; j_call: TRBJ1-2; d_call: .; clone_size: .; cdr3_nt: TGTGCCAACACTTACCCGGGTGGCGGCTACACCTTC; cdr3_aa: CANTYPGGGYTF
v_call: TRBV18; j_call: TRBJ1-1; d_call: TRBD1; clone_size: once; cdr3_nt: TGTGCCAGCTCACCCGGGACAGGGGGCGACACTGAAGCTTTCTTT; cdr3_aa: CASSPGTGGDTEAFF
v_call: TRBV3-1/TRBV3-2; j_call: TRBJ2-3; d_call: .; clone_size: .; cdr3_nt: TGTGCCAGCAGCAGTCGGCGGAACACAGATACGCAGTATTTT; cdr3_aa: CASSSRRNTDTQYF
v_call: TRBV24-1; j_call: TRBJ2-2; d_call: .; clone_size: once; cdr3_nt: TGTGCCACCAGTGATCACCTGGCCGGGACATCGGGGAACACCGGGGAGCTGTTTTTT; cdr3_aa: CATSDHLAGTSGNTGELFF
v_call: TRBV4-1; j_call: TRBJ2-1; d_call: TRBD1; clone_size: .; cdr3_nt: TGCGCCAGCAGCCCCCGCCCCTCAGGGACAGGGGACAATGAGCAGTTCTTC; cdr3_aa: CASSPRPSGTGDNEQFF
v_call: TRBV11-2; j_call: TRBJ2-6; d_call: TRBD1; clone_size: .; cdr3_nt: TGTGCCAGCAGCTTAGAGCATATTACAGGGGGATCCTCTGGGGCCAACGTCCTGACTTTC; cdr3_aa: CASSLEHITGGSSGANVLTF
v_call: TRBV18; j_call: TRBJ2-3; d_call: TRBD2; clone_size: .; cdr3_nt: TGTGCCAGCTCACCCTCGGGCGGGAGATCGGCAGATACGCAGTATTTT; cdr3_aa: CASSPSGGRSADTQYF
v_call: TRBV7-9; j_call: TRBJ2-1; d_call: .; clone_size: .; cdr3_nt: TGTGCCAGCAGCTTAGCAGTCTTGGCGGGACGCAATGAGCAGTTCTTC; cdr3_aa: CASSLAVLAGRNEQFF
v_call: TRBV9; j_call: TRBJ2-5; d_call: TRBD2; clone_size: .; cdr3_nt: TGTGCCAGCAGCGTAGCGGGAGGGCCGCGAGGCCAGTACTTC; cdr3_aa: CASSVAGGPRGQYF
v_call: TRBV7-2; j_call: TRBJ2-7; d_call: .; clone_size: .; cdr3_nt: TGTGCCAGCAATAGCGGCTCGAGCTCCTACGAGCAGTACTTC; cdr3_aa: CASNSGSSSYEQYF
v_call: TRBV4-1; j_call: TRBJ2-4; d_call: TRBD1; clone_size: .; cdr3_nt: TGCGCCAGCAGCCAAGACCGAGACAGGGCTCAAAACATTCAGTACTTC; cdr3_aa: CASSQDRDRAQNIQYF
v_call: TRBV19; j_call: TRBJ2-3; d_call: TRBD2; clone_size: .; cdr3_nt: TGTGCCAGTAGTTCCAGGGGTAGCGGGGGCACAGATACGCAGTATTTT; cdr3_aa: CASSSRGSGGTDTQYF
v_call: TRBV7-9; j_call: TRBJ1-2; d_call: .; clone_size: .; cdr3_nt: TGTGCCAGCAGCACCTCTTGGGGAGGGGACTCAGCTAACTATGGCTACACCTTC; cdr3_aa: CASSTSWGGDSANYGYTF